These 14 T cell receptor beta chains share one sample of origin, sequenced in a study of blood T cell repertoires in COVID-19. Measured with immunoSEQ multiplex PCR; TCRdb has only the in-frame clones, and not every one. Among about 270,000 clones, about nine tenths were seen once, and the ten largest hold around 10%. Sequenced input: peripheral blood. These receptor sequences come from a man aged 35 to 55 who had recovered from COVID-19.

Here the CDR3 reads CASTLGARETQYF. The CDR3 DNA reads as TGTGCCAGCACCTTGGGGGCGAGGGAGACCCAGTACTTC. The V call is TRBV7-2, the J call TRBJ2-5, with TRBD1 as a possible D gene (6 bases). Germline lookup yields CDR1 SGHTA and CDR2 FQGNSA. V gave up 7 bases and J gave up 5 bases, with 14 bases separating them. The CDR3 loop spans 13 amino acids.

V usage is TRBV6-5 and J usage is TRBJ2-7; D perhaps matches TRBD2 (5 bases). This CDR3 contains 15 residues. Germline lookup yields CDR1 MNHEY and CDR2 SVGAGI. The V end lost 6 bases, the J end lost 2 bases, and 17 bases lay between the germline ends. CDR3 in DNA: TGTGCCAGCAGGGGAGCACGTCAGCCTACCTACGAGCAGTACTTC. The encoded protein is CASRGARQPTYEQYF.

J is TRBJ2-1 and V is TRBV27; 9 bases map to TRBD2. The CDR3 extends over 17 amino acids. Germline loops: CDR1 MNHEY, CDR2 SMNVEV (reference sequence). The V segment lost 7 bases and the J segment 2 bases; nucleotides outside the gene matches: 12. The CDR3 sequence is CASTSSRAGGAYNEQFF. The CDR3 DNA reads TGTGCCAGCACCTCCTCACGGGCGGGAGGGGCCTACAATGAGCAGTTCTTC.

The chain recombines TRBV4-3 with TRBJ2-5; 9 nucleotides line up with TRBD1. The CDR3 is 15 residues long. V was pared by 0 bases and J by 4 bases, with 3 bases of the junction left unmatched. Germline V gene sequence: CDR1 LGHNA, CDR2 YSLEER. The CDR3 coding sequence is TGCGCCAGCAGCCAAGAAGGGACAGGGACAGAGACCCAGTACTTC. Translated: CASSQEGTGTETQYF.

CDR3 in amino acids: CASSQLTAYEQYF. CDR3 coding DNA: TGTGCCAGCAGCCAATTGACAGCCTACGAGCAGTACTTC. The V and J genes are TRBV3-1 (or the pseudogene TRBV3-2) and TRBJ2-7; TRBD1 is a possible D gene (5 bases). In germline, CDR1 is LGHDT, CDR2 YNNKEL (reference sequence). The CDR3 is made up of 13 amino acids. The germline V and J ends were trimmed by 2 bases and 2 bases, with 7 bases remaining between them.

The gene calls are TRBV19 and TRBJ2-1; 13 bases align to TRBD2. The CDR3 runs to 19 residues. Germline assignment: CDR1 LNHDA and CDR2 SQIVND (reference sequence). With V trimmed by 4 bases and J by 2 bases, 11 bases remained unmatched. DNA for the CDR3: TGTGCCAGTAGTACAGGACTAGCGGGGGTCGTGGGGCCCTACAATGAGCAGTTCTTC. Amino acid sequence: CASSTGLAGVVGPYNEQFF.

The chain recombines TRBV19 with TRBJ2-3; D might be TRBD2 (6 bases). This CDR3 is built from 16 residues. CDR1 and CDR2 (germline): LNHDA, SQIVND (reference sequence). Trimming stripped 4 bases from V and 2 bases from J, with 16 bases between. This CDR3 is CASSNLGLALTDTQYF. The DNA for the CDR3 is TGTGCCAGTAGTAACTTGGGTCTAGCGCTCACAGATACGCAGTATTTT.

The chain combines TRBV27 with TRBJ2-7, with 8 bases aligning to TRBD2. V shed 10 bases and J 2 bases; nucleotides not matched to a gene: 7. The CDR3 has 13 residues. Germline-derived CDR1 and CDR2 are MNHEY and SMNVEV (reference sequence). Written as DNA, the CDR3 is TGTGCCACAAGCTCGGGGGGGCCCTACGAGCAGTACTTC. This sequence encodes CATSSGGPYEQYF.

The rearrangement links TRBV6-2 or TRBV6-3 to TRBJ2-7, with D perhaps matching TRBD2 (6 bases). Germline loops: CDR1 MNHEY, CDR2 SVGEGT. The ends were cut back, 6 bases at V and 1 base at J, with 10 bases in the middle. This CDR3 comprises 13 residues. The CDR3 nucleotides are TGTGCCAGCAGACCTGGACTATCCTACGAGCAGTACTTC. Amino acid sequence: CASRPGLSYEQYF.

CDR3 sequence reads: CASSPFRSGGQETQYF. For the CDR3, the DNA is TGTGCCAGTAGTCCATTCAGAAGCGGGGGACAAGAGACCCAGTACTTC. The chain uses TRBV19 and TRBJ2-5; 8 nucleotides align to TRBD2. CDR3 length: 16 residues. V trimming: 5 bases; J trimming: 2 bases; junction bases outside the gene matches: 10. Germline CDR1 and CDR2: LNHDA and SQIVND (reference sequence).

The V and J genes are TRBV11-2 and TRBJ2-7; 9 nucleotides align to TRBD2. In germline, CDR1 is SGHAT, CDR2 FQNNGV. This CDR3 contains 15 residues. J lost 4 bases, V lost 1 base, and 5 bases had no gene match. The CDR3 loop is CASSLVSGSGYEQYF. CDR3 coding DNA: TGTGCCAGCAGCTTAGTTAGCGGGAGCGGGTACGAGCAGTACTTC.

The chain employs TRBV21-1 and TRBJ2-2; TRBD1 reflects the table's D call only, with no check against the DNA. TRBV21-1 is an annotated pseudogene. There are 18 residues in the CDR3. CDR3 amino acids: CASSKALWIQPGSGELFF. The CDR3, as DNA: TGTGCCAGCAGCAAAGCGCTTTGGATACAGCCAGGCTCCGGGGAGCTGTTTTTT.

This clone showed up just once. The chain's CDR3 is CASRGGTGVSPLHF. CDR3 DNA: TGTGCCAGCAGGGGCGGGACAGGGGTATCACCCCTCCACTTT. V is TRBV2 and J is TRBJ1-6; TRBD1 agrees at 10 bases. CDR1 is SNHLY, CDR2 FYNNEI, per germline. V was clipped by 6 bases and J by 10 bases; unmatched bases: 6. The length of the CDR3 is 14 residues.

A remark on this clone: The same CDR3 is also encoded by other DNA sequences in this sample. The rearrangement uses TRBV5-5 and TRBJ1-1, with a possible D match to TRBD1 (6 bases). This CDR3 comprises 13 residues. The germline V gene has CDR1 SGHKS and CDR2 YYEKEE (reference sequence). V gave up 3 bases and J gave up 1 base, with 7 bases separating them. DNA of the CDR3: TGTGCCAGCAGCTGGGGACAGAACACTGAAGCTTTCTTT. Translating it yields CASSWGQNTEAFF.